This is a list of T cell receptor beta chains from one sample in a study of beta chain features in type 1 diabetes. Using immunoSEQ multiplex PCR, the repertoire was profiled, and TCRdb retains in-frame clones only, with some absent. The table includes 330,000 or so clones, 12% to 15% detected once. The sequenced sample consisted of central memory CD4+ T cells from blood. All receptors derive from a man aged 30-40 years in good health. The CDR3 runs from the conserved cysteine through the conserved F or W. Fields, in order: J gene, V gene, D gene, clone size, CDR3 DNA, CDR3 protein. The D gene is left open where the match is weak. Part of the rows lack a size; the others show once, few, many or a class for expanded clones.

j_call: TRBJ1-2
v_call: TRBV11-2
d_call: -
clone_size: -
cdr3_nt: TGTGCCAGCAGCTTTCGGGGTGGCTACACCTTC
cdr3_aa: CASSFRGGYTF

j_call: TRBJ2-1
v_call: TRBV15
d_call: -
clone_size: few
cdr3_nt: TGTGCCACCAGCAGAGATAAGCTAGCCGCTAGTGAGCAGTTCTTC
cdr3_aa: CATSRDKLAASEQFF

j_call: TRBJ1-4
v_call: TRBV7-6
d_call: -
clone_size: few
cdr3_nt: TGTGCCAGCAGCTTAGGGACGAGTGAAAAACTGTTTTTT
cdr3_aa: CASSLGTSEKLFF

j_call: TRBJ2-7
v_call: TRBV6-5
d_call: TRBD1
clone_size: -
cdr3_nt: TGTGCCAGCAGGAAGACAGGGAACTCCTACGAGCAGTACTTC
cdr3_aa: CASRKTGNSYEQYF

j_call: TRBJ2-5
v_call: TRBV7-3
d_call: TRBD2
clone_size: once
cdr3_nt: TGTGCCAGCAGCTTAAGACCTACTAGCGGGACAGAGACCCAGTACTTC
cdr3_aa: CASSLRPTSGTETQYF

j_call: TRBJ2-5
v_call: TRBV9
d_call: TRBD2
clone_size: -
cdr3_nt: TGTGCCAGCAGCAGCGGGGAAGAGACCCAGTACTTC
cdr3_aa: CASSSGEETQYF

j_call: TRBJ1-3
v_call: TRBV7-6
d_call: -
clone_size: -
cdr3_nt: TGTGCCAGCAGCGTTGACATGAAGGGAAACACCATATATTTT
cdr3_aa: CASSVDMKGNTIYF

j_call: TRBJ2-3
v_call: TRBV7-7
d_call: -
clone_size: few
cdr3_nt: TGTGCCAGCAGTGAATCGGCGAAACCGCAGTATTTT
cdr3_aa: CASSESAKPQYF

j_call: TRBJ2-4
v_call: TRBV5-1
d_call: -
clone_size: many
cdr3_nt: TGCGCCAGCAGCTTGGTGGGGGGAGCCAAAAACATTCAGTACTTC
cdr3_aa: CASSLVGGAKNIQYF

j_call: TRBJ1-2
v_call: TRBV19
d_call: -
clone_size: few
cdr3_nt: TGTGCCACCACGGAAGAAAGAAGGAGGGCTAACTATGGCTACACCTTC
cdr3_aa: CATTEERRRANYGYTF